This is a list of T cell receptor beta chains from one sample in a study of PD-1 blockade in classical Hodgkin lymphoma. Assay used: immunoSEQ multiplex PCR; TCRdb lists only in-frame clones, some missing. This table has 6,000 to 10,000 clones, 75% to 80% appearing once. This sample comprised peripheral blood mononuclear cells (PBMCs), obtained before the fourth cycle of nivolumab. The receptors were sampled from a human donor with classical Hodgkin lymphoma. CDR3s include the opening cysteine and the closing phenylalanine or tryptophan. Each record gives: J gene, V gene, D gene, clone size, CDR3 protein, CDR3 DNA. D genes are given only for firm matches. Some rows mark clone size as missing; the rest say once, few, many or name a class of expanded clone.

j_call: TRBJ2-2
v_call: TRBV15
d_call: TRBD2
clone_size: NA
cdr3_aa: CATHDPSGMNTGELFF
cdr3_nt: TGTGCCACCCATGATCCTAGCGGGATGAACACCGGGGAGCTGTTTTTT

j_call: TRBJ2-7
v_call: TRBV29-1
d_call: NA
clone_size: NA
cdr3_aa: CSAVNQGQGTYEQYF
cdr3_nt: TGCAGCGCTGTCAACCAGGGCCAGGGCACCTACGAGCAGTACTTC

j_call: TRBJ1-1
v_call: TRBV2
d_call: NA
clone_size: NA
cdr3_aa: CASKGIGAFF
cdr3_nt: TGTGCCAGCAAGGGGATAGGGGCTTTCTTT

j_call: TRBJ2-1
v_call: TRBV27
d_call: TRBD2
clone_size: NA
cdr3_aa: CASSQGLAGVYEQFF
cdr3_nt: TGTGCCAGCAGCCAAGGACTAGCGGGAGTCTATGAGCAGTTCTTC

j_call: TRBJ2-7
v_call: TRBV13
d_call: TRBD1
clone_size: NA
cdr3_aa: CASSLAQPGTGLYEQYF
cdr3_nt: TGTGCCAGCAGCTTAGCCCAACCCGGGACAGGCCTCTACGAGCAGTACTTC

j_call: TRBJ2-3
v_call: TRBV18
d_call: NA
clone_size: NA
cdr3_aa: CASSPRSTVSTDTQYF
cdr3_nt: TGTGCCAGCTCACCACGTTCTACAGTAAGCACAGATACGCAGTATTTT

j_call: TRBJ2-5
v_call: TRBV2
d_call: TRBD2
clone_size: NA
cdr3_aa: CASSAGGGAVETQYF
cdr3_nt: TGTGCCAGCAGTGCGGGCGGGGGGGCCGTAGAGACCCAGTACTTC

j_call: TRBJ2-7
v_call: TRBV15
d_call: NA
clone_size: few
cdr3_aa: CATSRDGDHEQYF
cdr3_nt: TGTGCCACCAGCAGAGACGGGGACCACGAGCAGTACTTC

j_call: TRBJ2-4
v_call: TRBV28
d_call: NA
clone_size: NA
cdr3_aa: CASSTRTVAKNIQYF
cdr3_nt: TGTGCCAGCAGTACGAGGACAGTAGCCAAAAACATTCAGTACTTC

j_call: TRBJ2-2
v_call: TRBV2
d_call: NA
clone_size: NA
cdr3_aa: CASSRELGTGELFF
cdr3_nt: TGTGCCAGCAGTCGGGAGCTGGGCACCGGGGAGCTGTTTTTT

j_call: TRBJ2-3
v_call: TRBV11-2
d_call: NA
clone_size: NA
cdr3_aa: CASSSDSYTQYF
cdr3_nt: TGTGCCAGCAGCTCCGACAGTTATACGCAGTATTTT

j_call: TRBJ2-7
v_call: TRBV9
d_call: TRBD2
clone_size: NA
cdr3_aa: CASSPTLAGLPSEQYF
cdr3_nt: TGTGCCAGCAGCCCGACTCTAGCGGGGCTACCCTCCGAGCAGTACTTC

j_call: TRBJ2-5
v_call: TRBV5-6
d_call: TRBD2
clone_size: NA
cdr3_aa: CASSLVLAGGRLKQETQYF
cdr3_nt: TGTGCCAGCAGCTTGGTGCTAGCGGGAGGCCGCTTGAAACAAGAGACCCAGTACTTC

j_call: TRBJ2-5
v_call: TRBV14
d_call: NA
clone_size: few
cdr3_aa: CASSLNRAQETQYF
cdr3_nt: TGTGCCAGCAGCCTGAACAGGGCCCAAGAGACCCAGTACTTC

j_call: TRBJ1-1
v_call: TRBV9
d_call: NA
clone_size: NA
cdr3_aa: CASSYSGGDTEAFF
cdr3_nt: TGTGCCAGCAGCTATTCAGGCGGGGACACTGAAGCTTTCTTT

j_call: TRBJ1-1
v_call: TRBV27
d_call: NA
clone_size: few
cdr3_aa: CASSLSLGGTEAFF
cdr3_nt: TGTGCCAGCAGTTTATCCTTGGGCGGCACTGAAGCTTTCTTT

j_call: TRBJ2-1
v_call: TRBV2
d_call: NA
clone_size: NA
cdr3_aa: CASGDLSYNEQFF
cdr3_nt: TGTGCCAGCGGAGATTTGAGCTACAATGAGCAGTTCTTC

j_call: TRBJ1-5
v_call: TRBV6-6
d_call: NA
clone_size: NA
cdr3_aa: CASSYPDGQPQHF
cdr3_nt: TGTGCCAGCAGTTACCCGGATGGTCAGCCCCAGCATTTT

j_call: TRBJ2-2
v_call: TRBV11-2
d_call: NA
clone_size: NA
cdr3_aa: CASSSKAGELFF
cdr3_nt: TGTGCCAGCAGCTCGAAGGCCGGGGAGCTGTTTTTT

j_call: TRBJ2-5
v_call: TRBV15
d_call: NA
clone_size: NA
cdr3_aa: CATSRDWQGVEETQYF
cdr3_nt: TGTGCCACCAGCAGAGATTGGCAGGGTGTCGAAGAGACCCAGTACTTC

j_call: TRBJ1-3
v_call: TRBV5-4
d_call: NA
clone_size: NA
cdr3_aa: CAGRNAGSGNTIYF
cdr3_nt: TGTGCCGGGCGGAACGCCGGCTCTGGAAACACCATATATTTT

j_call: TRBJ2-1
v_call: TRBV19
d_call: TRBD2
clone_size: NA
cdr3_aa: CASGGGERLSEGEQFF
cdr3_nt: TGTGCCAGTGGGGGGGGAGAGAGACTAAGTGAAGGGGAGCAGTTCTTC

j_call: TRBJ2-1
v_call: TRBV2
d_call: NA
clone_size: few
cdr3_aa: CASRERDESYNEQFF
cdr3_nt: TGTGCCAGCAGAGAGAGGGACGAATCCTACAATGAGCAGTTCTTC

j_call: TRBJ2-7
v_call: TRBV5-6
d_call: TRBD1
clone_size: NA
cdr3_aa: CASSFGGGTGIYEQYF
cdr3_nt: TGTGCCAGCAGCTTCGGCGGCGGGACAGGCATCTACGAGCAGTACTTC

j_call: TRBJ2-7
v_call: TRBV13
d_call: NA
clone_size: NA
cdr3_aa: CASGGGVTGEQYF
cdr3_nt: TGTGCCAGCGGTGGCGGGGTAACGGGGGAGCAGTACTTC

j_call: TRBJ2-1
v_call: TRBV5-4
d_call: TRBD1
clone_size: NA
cdr3_aa: CASSSDRGLGAPQFF
cdr3_nt: TGTGCCAGCAGCTCGGACAGGGGGTTGGGAGCGCCGCAGTTCTTC

j_call: TRBJ1-5
v_call: TRBV28
d_call: TRBD1
clone_size: NA
cdr3_aa: CACEPGQVYSNQPQHF
cdr3_nt: TGTGCCTGCGAACCGGGACAGGTTTATAGCAATCAGCCCCAGCATTTT

j_call: TRBJ2-3
v_call: TRBV28
d_call: TRBD1
clone_size: NA
cdr3_aa: CASSLSAGQGTDTQYF
cdr3_nt: TGTGCCAGCAGTTTATCGGCGGGACAGGGCACAGATACGCAGTATTTT

j_call: TRBJ2-7
v_call: TRBV5-4
d_call: TRBD1
clone_size: NA
cdr3_aa: CASSRRGGPSYEQYF
cdr3_nt: TGTGCCAGCTCTAGGCGAGGGGGCCCCTCCTACGAGCAGTACTTC

j_call: TRBJ1-5
v_call: TRBV18
d_call: NA
clone_size: NA
cdr3_aa: CASSPEGGQQPQHF
cdr3_nt: TGTGCCAGCTCACCAGAGGGGGGCCAGCAGCCCCAGCATTTT